The source of this T cell receptor beta chain is a study of T cell responses to AZD1222 COVID-19 vaccine. As to this clone: What it binds is not known.

Study-wide results and caveats: Seropositive AZD1222 recipients at baseline numbered only five or six. Females made up more of the donors, who were largely white British, and clonal diversity may have come out too low.

Sequencing used immunoSEQ multiplex PCR; TCRdb keeps in-frame clones, though not all of them. Of 140,000 to 150,000 clones in the sample, about 91% are singletons; the top ten hold about 14%. V dropped 5 bases and J dropped 4 bases, with 14 bases sitting between them. Germline CDR1 SGHVS, CDR2 FQNEAQ. This CDR3 region has 14 residues. J is TRBJ1-2 and V is TRBV7-8, with D perhaps TRBD1 (6 bases). Material: peripheral blood, obtained on day 0 of AZD1222 vaccination. The sequence was collected from an adult in good health. CDR3 sequence: CASSRTVSSYGYTF. CDR3 coding DNA: TGTGCCAGCAGCCGGACAGTGTCCTCCTATGGCTACACCTTC.